This entry is about one T cell receptor beta chain. Antigen specificity is unknown. This sample was included in a study of CD8 T cells in ankylosing spondylitis. Study outcomes and limitations: Significant enrichment of disease-linked clones was reported in matched ankylosing spondylitis synovial fluid. Seemingly characteristic of ankylosing spondylitis blood was a TCR beta motif consisting of eight highly homologous variants.

From germline, CDR1 is SGDLS and CDR2 YYNGEE. The V gene lost 3 bases and the J gene lost 4 bases, with 9 bases spanning the gap. This CDR3 has 13 amino acids. Preparation of TCR beta libraries was done by quantitative 5'-RACE with molecular barcodes. TCRdb re-called the 5' RACE reads with MiXCR, one entry per CDR3 protein. The sample lists around 770,000 distinct CDR3 sequences, around 17% occurring once. The V call is TRBV9, the J call TRBJ2-3; no reliable D call. Source material: blood, either unsorted or a sorted T cell fraction (not recorded which). The TCR comes from a male donor with ankylosing spondylitis. The CDR3 DNA is TGTGCCAGCAGCGCGGAGACTCCAGATACGCAGTATTTT. Translation: CASSAETPDTQYF.